A single sample gave rise to the 11 T cell receptor delta chains below, sequenced in a study of fetal and pediatric gammadelta thymocytes. TCRdb made new clone calls on the reads using CATT. The table lists about 590 delta-chain clones, more than 25% of them singletons. The thymus tissue was fetal, from elective terminations at roughly 14 to 22 weeks estimated gestational age. The sequenced sample was Vgamma9Vdelta2 gamma-delta T cells from the thymus. The subset: sorted CD3+gammadeltaTCR+Vgamma9+Vdelta2+ thymocytes. The receptors stem from a human fetus.

This clone counts as large (0.1 to 1%). This sample includes further DNA sequences coding for the same CDR3. J is TRDJ3 and V is TRDV2; the match to TRDD3 covers 8 bases. This CDR3 is built from 17 residues. Germline CDR1 GEAIGNYY, CDR2 EKD. J was trimmed by 0 bases and V by 2 bases; bases with no gene match: 2. CDR3 nucleotide sequence: TGTGCCTGTGACAGTACTGGGGGCTCCTGGGACACCCGACAGATGTTTTTC. It specifies CACDSTGGSWDTRQMFF.

Details on this clone: A far larger clone differs by one base, so this is likely a read error. Within the sample, other DNA sequences also encode this same CDR3. The chain combines TRDV2 with TRDJ1, with TRDD3 identical over 8 bases. The CDR3 length is 15 residues. J lost 0 bases, V lost 3 bases, and 5 bases had no gene match. The V gene's germline CDR1 is GEAIGNYY and CDR2 EKD. CDR3 in amino acids: CACDPVLGDTDKLIF. For the CDR3, the DNA is TGTGCCTGTGACCCCGTACTGGGGGACACCGATAAACTCATCTTT.

This clone was observed once. A read error is the likely source, as a far larger clone sits one nucleotide away. The chain joins TRDV2 to TRDJ3; TRDD3 agrees at 11 bases. The J gene, left out of TCRdb, was set here by checking the DNA against germline. The CDR3 is 18 amino acids. Germline loops: CDR1 GEAIGNYY, CDR2 EKD. The CDR3 sequence is CACDKVLGDTWDTRQMFF. CDR3 nucleotide sequence: TGTGCTTGTGACAAAGTACTGGGGGATACCTGGGACACCCGACAGATGTTTTTC.

In its sample, this clone was seen a few times. A far bigger clonotype differs at one base, so this is likely a read error. The V and J genes are TRDV2 and TRDJ3; 11 bases fit TRDD3. The CDR3 has 19 amino acids. Germline V gives CDR1 GEAIGNYY, CDR2 EKD. The CDR3, as DNA: TGTGCCTGTGACAAAGTACTGGGGGATAGCTCCTGGGACACCCAACAGATGTTTTTC. Amino acids: CACDKVLGDSSWDTQQMFF.

With respect to this clone: Since a far larger clone is one base different, this is likely a read error. The chain joins TRDV2 to TRDJ3, with TRDD3 as a possible D gene (5 bases). TCRdb leaves out the J gene; it was filled in here by matching the DNA to germline. The germline CDR1 and CDR2 sequences are GEAIGNYY and EKD. Deletions cut 2 bases from V and 0 bases from J, with 13 bases between. The CDR3 contains 18 residues. The CDR3 nucleotides read TGTGCCTGTGACAAGGGGAATGCTAGCTCCTGGGACACCCGACAGATGTTTTTC. As protein: CACDKGNASSWDTRQMFF.

This clone was found a few times. A far larger clone lies a single base away; this is likely a read error. Other DNA sequences of this sample code for an identical CDR3. The J gene is TRDJ1, the V gene TRDV2; 10 bases fit TRDD3. There are 14 residues in the CDR3. The germline gives CDR1 GEAIGNYY, CDR2 EKD. The DNA for the CDR3 is TGTGCCTGTGACACTGGGGGATACACCGATAAGCTCATCTTT. It is translated as CACDTGGYTDKLIF.

In its sample, this clone is large. This chain uses TRDV2 with TRDJ2, with 13 nucleotides matching TRDD3. This CDR3 region has 17 residues. The V gene end was trimmed by 6 bases and the J gene end by 4 bases; junction bases not matched to a gene: 10. Per the germline V gene, CDR1 is GEAIGNYY and CDR2 is EKD. The CDR3 DNA follows: TGTGCCTGTACTGGGGGATACGCGTCAGGGAGGACAGCACAACTCTTCTTT. Translated, it gives CACTGGYASGRTAQLFF.

About this clone itself: A far bigger clonotype differs at one base, so this is likely a read error. The chain joins TRDV2 to TRDJ3, with TRDD3 identical over 7 bases. This CDR3 contains 17 residues. The germline V gene has CDR1 GEAIGNYY and CDR2 EKD. The CDR3 region is CARDTGYYSWDTRQMFF. CDR3 in DNA: TGTGCCCGTGACACGGGATACTACTCCTGGGACACCCGACAGATGTTTTTC.

Details on this clone: A far larger clone is one nucleotide away, so this likely arose from a read error. The V and J genes are TRDV2 and TRDJ3; D may be TRDD2 or TRDD3 (5 bases each). The J gene, absent from TCRdb, was called here by matching the DNA to germline. Germline V gives CDR1 GEAIGNYY, CDR2 EKD. The CDR3 totals 19 residues. CDR3 sequence: CACDTLRAPLSWDARQMFF. CDR3 DNA: TGTGCCTGTGACACCTTGCGGGCCCCTCTTTCCTGGGACGCCCGACAGATGTTTTTC.

The chain recombines TRDV2 with TRDJ3; 9 bases align to TRDD3. The J gene was not available in TCRdb and was assigned here by matching the DNA to germline segments. The junction had 11 bases not matched to a gene; V was cut back by 3 bases and J by 0 bases. The CDR3 is 20 amino acids. Germline CDR1 GEAIGNYY, CDR2 EKD. The CDR3 loop is CACDRCTGDTSSWDTRQMFF. The CDR3 coding sequence is TGTGCCTGTGACCGCTGTACTGGGGATACGAGCTCCTGGGACACCCGACAGATGTTTTTC.

There are a few counts of this clone. It differs at one base from a far larger clone, so likely a read error. The chain couples TRDV1 to TRDJ3, with TRDD3 as a possible D gene (5 bases). Trimming removed 1 base from V and 0 bases from J, with 10 bases in between. The CDR3 spans 18 residues. Germline CDR1 TSWWSYY, CDR2 QGS. CDR3 amino acids: CALGERGDSSWDTRQMFF. The DNA of the CDR3 is TGTGCTCTTGGGGAACGGGGAGACTCCTCCTGGGACACCCGACAGATGTTTTTC.